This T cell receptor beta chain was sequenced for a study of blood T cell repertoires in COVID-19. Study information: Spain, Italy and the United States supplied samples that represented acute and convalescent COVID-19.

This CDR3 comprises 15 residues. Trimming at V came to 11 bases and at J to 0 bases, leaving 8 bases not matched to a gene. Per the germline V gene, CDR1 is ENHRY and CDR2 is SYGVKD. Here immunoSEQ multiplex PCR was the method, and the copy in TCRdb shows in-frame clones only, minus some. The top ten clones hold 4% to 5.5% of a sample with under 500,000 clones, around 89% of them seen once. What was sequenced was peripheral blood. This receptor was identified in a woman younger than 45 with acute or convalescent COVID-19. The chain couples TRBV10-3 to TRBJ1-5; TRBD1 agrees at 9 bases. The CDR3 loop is CASGQGYNSNQPQHF. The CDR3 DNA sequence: TGTGCCTCCGGACAGGGGTATAATAGCAATCAGCCCCAGCATTTT.